Listed below are T cell receptor beta chains from one sample, sequenced in a study of cytomegalovirus exposure and HLA in healthy donors. Profiling relied on immunoSEQ multiplex PCR, and the TCRdb table lists in-frame clones only, not all of them. The table includes approximately 70,000 clones, around 94% detected once. Sequenced sample: PBMCs. These receptors all stem from a woman under 30 in good health and CMV-seropositive. Each CDR3 is given with its conserved first and last residue. D genes are given only for firm matches. Some rows have no size entry. The others give once, few or many, or a class for an expanded clone.

CDR3nt: TGTGCCATCAGTGACAGGGGAGAGACCCAGTACTTC; CDR3aa: CAISDRGETQYF; d_gene: NA; abundance: NA; v_gene: TRBV10-3; j_gene: TRBJ2-5
CDR3nt: TGTGCCACCACCCCGGACAGGGGCTACAATGAGCAGTTCTTC; CDR3aa: CATTPDRGYNEQFF; d_gene: TRBD1; abundance: NA; v_gene: TRBV15; j_gene: TRBJ2-1
CDR3nt: TGTGCCTGGAGTCCCGGGCTAGCGGGAGGGGGGTACCAAGAGACCCAGTACTTC; CDR3aa: CAWSPGLAGGGYQETQYF; d_gene: TRBD2; abundance: NA; v_gene: TRBV30; j_gene: TRBJ2-5
CDR3nt: TGTGCCAGCAGCTTAGAACAGGGCACTGAAGCTTTCTTT; CDR3aa: CASSLEQGTEAFF; d_gene: NA; abundance: NA; v_gene: TRBV7-8; j_gene: TRBJ1-1
CDR3nt: TGTGCCAGCAGCGGCAGCGGGTATGCGGGGGGGCCTGGTGAGCAGTTCTTC; CDR3aa: CASSGSGYAGGPGEQFF; d_gene: TRBD2; abundance: NA; v_gene: TRBV7-2; j_gene: TRBJ2-1
CDR3nt: TGTGCCAGCAGTTTATCATCCCCCGGAGTCCTTAACTATGGCTACACCTTC; CDR3aa: CASSLSSPGVLNYGYTF; d_gene: NA; abundance: NA; v_gene: TRBV27; j_gene: TRBJ1-2
CDR3nt: TGTGCCAGTTGGGGGGGGGCCGAAGCTTTCTTT; CDR3aa: CASWGGAEAFF; d_gene: NA; abundance: once; v_gene: TRBV7-8; j_gene: TRBJ1-1
CDR3nt: TGCGCCAGCAGCCAAGATATGGACAGGGTCACCGGGGAGCTGTTTTTT; CDR3aa: CASSQDMDRVTGELFF; d_gene: TRBD1; abundance: NA; v_gene: TRBV4-1; j_gene: TRBJ2-2
CDR3nt: TGCGCCAGCAGCTTGGCCTATGATTCTGCAAGAACCTACGAGCAGTACTTC; CDR3aa: CASSLAYDSARTYEQYF; d_gene: NA; abundance: NA; v_gene: TRBV5-1; j_gene: TRBJ2-7
CDR3nt: TGTGCCACTTCCCCGGGAGAAGTCAATGAGCAGTTCTTC; CDR3aa: CATSPGEVNEQFF; d_gene: NA; abundance: NA; v_gene: TRBV5-4; j_gene: TRBJ2-1
CDR3nt: TGTGCCAGCAGTTTATTGGGTCCTGCGGGCACCGGGGAGCTGTTTTTT; CDR3aa: CASSLLGPAGTGELFF; d_gene: NA; abundance: NA; v_gene: TRBV27; j_gene: TRBJ2-2
CDR3nt: TGTGCCAGCAGTAACAGGGGGCGTGGCTACACCTTC; CDR3aa: CASSNRGRGYTF; d_gene: TRBD1; abundance: NA; v_gene: TRBV28; j_gene: TRBJ1-2
CDR3nt: TGTGCCAGCACTGAATGGACAAAGGCGGGAGTAGTCTACGAGCAGTACTTC; CDR3aa: CASTEWTKAGVVYEQYF; d_gene: TRBD2; abundance: NA; v_gene: TRBV6-4; j_gene: TRBJ2-7
CDR3nt: TGTGCCAGCAGGAAACTCACAGTTAACTATGGCTACACCTTC; CDR3aa: CASRKLTVNYGYTF; d_gene: NA; abundance: NA; v_gene: TRBV6-5; j_gene: TRBJ1-2
CDR3nt: TGTGCCAGCAGTTTCGACAACTCACCCCTCCACTTT; CDR3aa: CASSFDNSPLHF; d_gene: NA; abundance: NA; v_gene: TRBV27; j_gene: TRBJ1-6
CDR3nt: TGTGCCAGCAGGGGCACTGGGGCCAACGTCCTGACTTTC; CDR3aa: CASRGTGANVLTF; d_gene: NA; abundance: NA; v_gene: TRBV28; j_gene: TRBJ2-6
CDR3nt: TGCGCCAGCAGCTTGACGACAGGGGAGTACGAGCAGTACTTC; CDR3aa: CASSLTTGEYEQYF; d_gene: TRBD1; abundance: NA; v_gene: TRBV5-1; j_gene: TRBJ2-7
CDR3nt: TGTGCCAGTAGTACCGGGACAGGAAGATTGCAGCCCCAGCATTTT; CDR3aa: CASSTGTGRLQPQHF; d_gene: TRBD1; abundance: NA; v_gene: TRBV19; j_gene: TRBJ1-5
CDR3nt: TGTGCCAGCAGCGGTGCGGGACAGGGTGTCGGAGAGACCCAGTACTTC; CDR3aa: CASSGAGQGVGETQYF; d_gene: TRBD1; abundance: NA; v_gene: TRBV7-9; j_gene: TRBJ2-5
CDR3nt: TGTGCCAGCAGCGCGGGAGGTTGGAACACTGAAGCTTTCTTT; CDR3aa: CASSAGGWNTEAFF; d_gene: NA; abundance: NA; v_gene: TRBV7-9; j_gene: TRBJ1-1
CDR3nt: TGTGCCAGCAGTCAAACAGGGGATGGGGGCGGCTACACCTTC; CDR3aa: CASSQTGDGGGYTF; d_gene: TRBD1; abundance: NA; v_gene: TRBV27; j_gene: TRBJ1-2
CDR3nt: TGTGCCAGCAGCAAAGCGCTCCCTAATAGCTCTTACAATGAGCAGTTCTTC; CDR3aa: CASSKALPNSSYNEQFF; d_gene: NA; abundance: NA; v_gene: TRBV21-1; j_gene: TRBJ2-1
CDR3nt: TGTGCCAGCAGCTTGGGGACTGACAGGGATAACACTGAAGCTTTCTTT; CDR3aa: CASSLGTDRDNTEAFF; d_gene: TRBD1; abundance: NA; v_gene: TRBV5-4; j_gene: TRBJ1-1
CDR3nt: TGTGCCAGTAGTATGACAGGGCGATCGAATGGCTACACCTTC; CDR3aa: CASSMTGRSNGYTF; d_gene: TRBD1; abundance: NA; v_gene: TRBV19; j_gene: TRBJ1-2
CDR3nt: TGTGCCAGCAGTTTGACGGGGGACTCCTACGAGCAGTACTTC; CDR3aa: CASSLTGDSYEQYF; d_gene: NA; abundance: NA; v_gene: TRBV27; j_gene: TRBJ2-7
CDR3nt: TGTGCCACCAGCAGGTCCGGGACAGGGGCCTACGAGCAGTACTTC; CDR3aa: CATSRSGTGAYEQYF; d_gene: TRBD1; abundance: NA; v_gene: TRBV15; j_gene: TRBJ2-7
CDR3nt: TGTGCCAGCAGTTACTCGCGGGAGGGATCCTACGAGCAGTACTTC; CDR3aa: CASSYSREGSYEQYF; d_gene: TRBD2; abundance: NA; v_gene: TRBV6-6; j_gene: TRBJ2-7
CDR3nt: TGTGCCAGCAGTGAACTAGCGGGAGGGATTTCTACCAGCGGGGAGCTGTTTTTT; CDR3aa: CASSELAGGISTSGELFF; d_gene: TRBD2; abundance: NA; v_gene: TRBV6-1; j_gene: TRBJ2-2
CDR3nt: TGTGCCAGCAGCCCTCCGGACTTGAGTGAAAAACTGTTTTTT; CDR3aa: CASSPPDLSEKLFF; d_gene: NA; abundance: NA; v_gene: TRBV11-2; j_gene: TRBJ1-4
CDR3nt: TGTGCCTGGAGTGCGGGGAGCAATCAGCCCCAGCATTTT; CDR3aa: CAWSAGSNQPQHF; d_gene: NA; abundance: NA; v_gene: TRBV30; j_gene: TRBJ1-5
CDR3nt: TGCGCCAGCAGCGCAAGGACGGGAAGGAGAGATACTGAAGCTTTCTTT; CDR3aa: CASSARTGRRDTEAFF; d_gene: NA; abundance: NA; v_gene: TRBV5-1; j_gene: TRBJ1-1
CDR3nt: TGTGCCAGCAGCCCCTGGAACACTGAAGCTTTCTTT; CDR3aa: CASSPWNTEAFF; d_gene: NA; abundance: NA; v_gene: TRBV5-4; j_gene: TRBJ1-1
CDR3nt: TGTGCCAGCAGCCAACCGGGACAGGCCTATGGCTACACCTTC; CDR3aa: CASSQPGQAYGYTF; d_gene: TRBD1; abundance: NA; v_gene: TRBV28; j_gene: TRBJ1-2